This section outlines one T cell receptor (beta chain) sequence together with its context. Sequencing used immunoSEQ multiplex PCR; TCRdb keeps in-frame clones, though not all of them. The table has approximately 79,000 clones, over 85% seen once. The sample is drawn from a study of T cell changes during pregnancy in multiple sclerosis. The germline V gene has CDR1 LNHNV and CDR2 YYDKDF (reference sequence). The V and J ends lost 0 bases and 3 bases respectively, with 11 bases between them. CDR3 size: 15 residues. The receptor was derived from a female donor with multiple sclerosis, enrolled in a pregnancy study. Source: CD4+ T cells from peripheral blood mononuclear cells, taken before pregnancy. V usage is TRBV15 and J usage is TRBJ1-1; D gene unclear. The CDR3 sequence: CATSREITQDTEAFF. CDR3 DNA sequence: TGTGCCACCAGCAGAGAAATAACTCAGGACACTGAAGCTTTCTTT.